Sequencing of this T cell receptor (beta chain) was carried out in a study of cytomegalovirus exposure and HLA in healthy donors. Study-wide results and limits: The study carried out a later analysis of TCR beta sequences. It associated some 15,000 of them with specific HLA alleles at a false discovery rate of 0.05. The investigators catalogued 150 or so TCR beta chains as cytomegalovirus-associated. Judged likely to be a sequencing artifact was a cluster of highly shared sequence variants.

The PCR ran on 60 Vbeta and 13 Jbeta primers. The table came from immunoSEQ multiplex PCR; TCRdb's copy has only in-frame clones and leaves some out. Its table records about 70,000 clones. Of note for this clone: What it binds is not known.

The CDR3 sequence is 11 residues long. From germline, CDR1 is MNHNS and CDR2 SASEGT. V lost 8 bases, J lost 0 bases, and 5 bases lay in between. Specimen: PBMCs. The receptor was isolated from a woman aged 25 to 45 in good health and CMV-seronegative. This chain joins TRBV6-1 and TRBJ2-7; D remains unclear. The CDR3 DNA follows: TGTGCCAGCCTCGTCTCCTACGAGCAGTACTTC. Protein product: CASLVSYEQYF.